This T cell receptor beta chain was found in a study of siplizumab effects on memory and regulatory T cells. General study results and limits: A minor fraction of alloreactive clones, and no more, mapped to unstimulated subsets. Confirmatory evidence of suppressive function in proliferating siplizumab-culture Tregs was not obtained. In roughly 80-97% of proliferating CD4+ or CD8+ clones, a naive or memory phenotype could not be assigned.

Turning to this clone: What it binds is unknown.

Each sample yielded around 9.3 x 10^4 assayed TCR templates. The assay was immunoSEQ multiplex PCR, and TCRdb's table has in-frame clones only and misses some. This sample has approximately 97,000 clones, with around 90% found just once. Germline V gives CDR1 MNHEY, CDR2 SVGAGI. V was pared by 0 bases and J by 5 bases, with 4 bases of the junction left unmatched. The length of the CDR3 is 15 residues. Material: CD4+ T cells sorted from blood. This sequence originates from a human donor in good health. V usage is TRBV6-5 and J usage is TRBJ2-1; TRBD2 matches 7 bases. In nucleotides, the CDR3 is TGTGCCAGCAGTTACTCATCGGGAGGTCACAATGAGCAGTTCTTC. Its translation: CASSYSSGGHNEQFF.